Below are 18 T cell receptor beta chains sequenced from a single sample in a study of T cell responses to AZD1222 COVID-19 vaccine. Produced via immunoSEQ multiplex PCR; TCRdb's table is partial and in-frame only. The sample lists 200,000 to 250,000 clones, less than 95% occurring once. The sequencing here drew on peripheral blood, taken 28 days after the second dose of the MenACWY control vaccine. These receptor sequences come from an adult who received the MenACWY meningococcal vaccine as a control.

The chain carries TRBV6-4 and TRBJ2-6; D is possibly TRBD1 (6 bases). The CDR3 covers 19 residues. V lost 4 bases to trimming and J lost 4 bases, with 23 bases between them. Germline V gene data show CDR1 as MRHNA and CDR2 as SNTAGT. The CDR3 DNA reads TGTGCCAGCAGTGGCCCGGAGACAGGAAAGGGTCCCGGGGCCAACGTCCTGACTTTC. Its protein product is CASSGPETGKGPGANVLTF.

The V and J genes are TRBV4-2 and TRBJ1-1; D might be TRBD1 (5 bases). From germline, CDR1 is LGHNA and CDR2 YNFKEQ. Trimming cost V 0 bases and J 7 bases, with 9 bases left between them. The CDR3 runs to 13 residues. In DNA form, the CDR3 reads TGTGCCAGCAGCCAAGATGGGGGGGATGAAGCTTTCTTT. It is translated as CASSQDGGDEAFF.

This rearrangement joins TRBV27 to TRBJ1-4, with TRBD1 matching over 7 bases. Germline V gene sequence: CDR1 MNHEY, CDR2 SMNVEV (reference sequence). The CDR3 totals 16 residues. V dropped 1 base and J dropped 3; count of bases not matched to a gene: 5. In DNA form, the CDR3 reads TGTGCCAGCAGTTTATGGAGGGGGCCACCTAATGAAAAACTGTTTTTT. Translating gives CASSLWRGPPNEKLFF. Using reference TRBV27 and TRBJ1-4 for the parts outside the CDR3, the full variable domain is EAQVTQNPRYLITVTGKKLTVTCSQNMNHEYMSWYRQDPGLGLRQIYYSMNVEVTDKGDVPEGYKVSRKEKRNFPLILESPSPNQTSLYFCASSLWRGPPNEKLFFGSGTQLSVL.

The CDR3 reads CASSFRALGNTIYF. The DNA of the CDR3 is TGTGCCAGCAGTTTCCGGGCCCTAGGAAACACCATATATTTT. V is TRBV27 and J is TRBJ1-3; the D is unclear. Germline V gives CDR1 MNHEY, CDR2 SMNVEV (reference sequence). This CDR3 is 14 amino acids long. V lost 3 bases and J lost 4, with 10 bases in between.

Of note for this clone: The sample has other DNA sequences that encode this CDR3 too. This chain joins TRBV9 and TRBJ2-3; possibly TRBD2 for D (6 bases). With 0 bases removed from V and 6 bases from J, the gap between germline ends came to 8 bases. CDR3 length: 13 amino acids. The germline CDR1 and CDR2 sequences are SGDLS and YYNGEE. This CDR3 is CASSVGGGDTQYF. CDR3 DNA sequence: TGTGCCAGCAGCGTAGGTGGGGGGGATACGCAGTATTTT.

CDR3 sequence (DNA): TGTGCCAGCAGAGTCAGGGGGCTGGTTAATGAAAAACTGTTTTTT. Translated: CASRVRGLVNEKLFF. The genes are TRBV28 and TRBJ1-4; 8 nucleotides line up with TRBD1. This CDR3 region has 15 residues. Trimming took 6 bases from V and 4 from J; bases not matched to a gene: 7. Germline CDR1 and CDR2: MDHEN and SYDVKM.

The J gene is TRBJ1-2, the V gene TRBV9; D uncertain. The germline V gene encodes CDR1 SGDLS and CDR2 YYNGEE. The CDR3 consists of 15 residues. Trimming removed 0 bases from V and 3 bases from J, with 12 bases in between. CDR3 coding DNA: TGTGCCAGCAGCGTAGGTGCTGACGGATACTATGGCTACACCTTC. This encodes CASSVGADGYYGYTF. The variable domain in full, with the rest retrieved from reference TRBV9 and TRBJ1-2, is DSGVTQTPKHLITATGQRVTLRCSPRSGDLSVYWYQQSLDQGLQFLIQYYNGEERAKGNILERFSAQQFPDLHSELNLSSLELGDSALYFCASSVGADGYYGYTFGSGTRLTVV.

This chain links TRBV30 with TRBJ1-6; no firm D call. V lost 3 bases and J 0 bases, leaving 6 bases between the germline ends. The CDR3 totals 14 residues. Germline values: CDR1 GTSNPN, CDR2 SVGIG (reference sequence). The chain's CDR3 is CAWRTSSYNSPLHF. The CDR3 DNA is TGTGCCTGGAGGACTAGCTCCTATAATTCACCCCTCCACTTT.

The rearrangement joins TRBV25-1 to TRBJ1-4; the match to TRBD1 covers 11 bases. This CDR3 is built from 16 residues. With V trimmed by 4 bases and J by 7 bases, 8 bases remained unmatched. Germline V gene lookup returns CDR1 MGHDK and CDR2 SYGVNS. The CDR3 spells CASSGGMDRGREKLFF. Written as DNA, the CDR3 is TGTGCCAGCAGTGGTGGTATGGACAGGGGGCGTGAAAAACTGTTTTTT.

The rearrangement links TRBV10-1 to TRBJ2-7; no reliable D call. The germline V and J ends were trimmed by 4 bases and 3 bases, with 4 bases remaining between them. This CDR3 is 11 amino acids long. The V gene's germline CDR1 is WNHNN and CDR2 SYGVQD (reference sequence). This CDR3 is CASSGNYEQYF. In DNA, the CDR3 is TGCGCCAGCAGTGGGAACTACGAGCAGTACTTC.

The chain is built from TRBV6-1 and TRBJ1-1, with 9 bases fitting TRBD1. V trimming: 2 bases; J trimming: 10 bases; junction bases outside the gene matches: 20. CDR1 MNHNS and CDR2 SASEGT come from the germline V gene. This CDR3 contains 18 residues. CDR3 sequence reads: CASSERIGQGTPLRAAFF. The CDR3 bases are TGTGCCAGCAGTGAAAGGATAGGACAGGGGACCCCCCTTCGGGCAGCTTTCTTT.

A single count supports this clone. The chain links TRBV19 to TRBJ1-4; 11 nucleotides agree with TRBD1. CDR3 length: 16 amino acids. J gave up 7 bases and V 6 bases, and 10 bases lay outside the gene matches. Germline loops: CDR1 LNHDA, CDR2 SQIVND (reference sequence). The CDR3 sequence is CASRTPGTGGSEKLFF. CDR3 DNA: TGTGCCAGTAGGACCCCCGGGACAGGGGGTAGTGAAAAACTGTTTTTT.

The V call is TRBV9, the J call TRBJ2-2; D gene unclear. V shed 3 bases and J shed 6 bases, with 6 bases lying between them. Germline CDR1 is SGDLS and CDR2 is YYNGEE. This CDR3 has 12 amino acids. DNA for the CDR3: TGTGCCAGCAGCGGCCTTGCCGGGGAGCTGTTTTTT. This encodes CASSGLAGELFF.

CDR3 sequence: CASRRGGLTDTQYF. CDR3 coding DNA: TGTGCCAGCAGGCGGGGGGGCCTCACAGATACGCAGTATTTT. The J gene is TRBJ2-3, the V gene TRBV6-5, with 9 bases matching TRBD2. Germline-derived CDR1 and CDR2 are MNHEY and SVGAGI. The V and J ends lost 6 bases and 2 bases, in that order; junction bases with no gene match: 3. This CDR3 region has 14 residues.

This clone was seen once. V gene TRBV7-2 combines with J gene TRBJ2-5; D perhaps matches TRBD1 (5 bases). The CDR3 has 13 amino acids. The germline V gene encodes CDR1 SGHTA and CDR2 FQGNSA. V shed 3 bases and J shed 4 bases, with 9 bases lying between them. DNA for the CDR3: TGTGCCAGCAGCTTCGGACATGGAGAGACCCAGTACTTC. As protein: CASSFGHGETQYF.

The gene calls are TRBV29-1 and TRBJ2-7, with D maybe TRBD1 (6 bases). The CDR3 contains 13 residues. CDR1 and CDR2 (germline): SQVTM, ANQGSEA. V shed 0 bases and J shed 2 bases, with 8 bases lying between them. CDR3 nucleotides: TGCAGCGTTGAAGAAGGGGGTGCCTACGAGCAGTACTTC. Its protein is CSVEEGGAYEQYF.

This sequence joins TRBV9 and TRBJ2-2, with 13 bases lining up with TRBD2. Germline V gene sequence: CDR1 SGDLS, CDR2 YYNGEE. With 3 bases clipped from V and 4 bases from J, the junction kept 3 bases outside the gene matches. The CDR3 covers 16 residues. CDR3: CASSARLAGGTGELFF. Written as DNA, the CDR3 is TGTGCCAGCAGCGCCCGACTAGCGGGAGGCACCGGGGAGCTGTTTTTT. Together with reference TRBV9 and TRBJ2-2, the CDR3 gives the full variable domain: DSGVTQTPKHLITATGQRVTLRCSPRSGDLSVYWYQQSLDQGLQFLIQYYNGEERAKGNILERFSAQQFPDLHSELNLSSLELGDSALYFCASSARLAGGTGELFFGEGSRLTVL.

The rearrangement uses TRBV3-1 (or the pseudogene TRBV3-2) and TRBJ1-2; possibly TRBD1 for D (6 bases). Trimming pared 0 bases from V and 8 bases from J, leaving 16 bases between. The CDR3 is 15 amino acids. The germline V gene has CDR1 LGHDT and CDR2 YNNKEL (reference sequence). This CDR3 is CASSQDMTGYRGYTF. The CDR3 bases are TGTGCCAGCAGCCAAGATATGACAGGCTACCGGGGCTACACCTTC.